This T cell receptor (beta chain) appears in the sequencing data of a study of T cells in Graves' hyperthyroidism and ophthalmopathy (dated by TCRdb to between 2018 and 2021). About the full investigation: Peripheral blood samples were taken at initial diagnosis, before any treatment was given. Prospective prediction of ophthalmopathy was tested in an independent validation cohort consisting of 18 hyperthyroidism patients and approximately 16 patients who later progressed to ophthalmopathy. TCR Vbeta CDR3 sequencing of 120 to 150 peripheral blood samples (approximately 44 ophthalmopathy, roughly 72 hyperthyroidism and 17 progressor patients) is reported in the paper. TCR V-J signatures able to tell the groups apart were searched for in a discovery cohort of 100 or so patients, of whom roughly 42 had Graves' ophthalmopathy and around 56 had stable Graves' hyperthyroidism. For training and testing, the 100 or so patients in the discovery cohort were randomly divided in a 7:3 ratio. The study also compared thyroid tissue and blood T-cell repertoires from five or six Graves' hyperthyroidism patients. After blood sampling, hyperthyroidism patients were treated with methimazole at a starting dose of 30 mg daily, and ophthalmopathy patients were treated with high-dose intravenous methylprednisolone. Study-wide conclusions, independent of this receptor: A model built on a 13 V-J signature distinguished ophthalmopathy from stable hyperthyroidism, reaching roughly 88% sensitivity and around 82% specificity in cross-validation and 80%/75% in testing. No statistical method was used to set the sample size in advance, and investigators knew the group allocation. In validation, progression to ophthalmopathy was predicted by the model with 55% to 71% sensitivity and roughly 72% specificity, a median of roughly 6.4 months before onset. Most expanded thyroid clonotypes (frequency above 0.001) were also detected in blood, suggesting blood repertoires may reflect thyroid immune responses.

Hyperthyroidism patients were newly diagnosed, had a disease duration of under 2 months, and were aged 18 to 65 years. The study excluded patients with uncontrolled infections, other autoimmune diseases, pregnancy or lactation. Diagnoses were established on the basis of clinical symptoms, serum thyroxine and TRAb, thyroid ultrasound, and orbital computed tomography. For progressor patients, blood was drawn at the first diagnosis of hyperthyroidism, before any ophthalmopathy symptoms had appeared. Ficoll-Paque density gradient centrifugation was used to isolate PBMCs from about 10 ml of fresh peripheral blood. Patients classed as progressors first received a Graves' hyperthyroidism diagnosis and then went on to develop ophthalmopathy during follow-up. Trizol reagent was used to extract total RNA, and RNA quality was then checked on an Agilent 2100 Bioanalyzer. The CDR3 sequence holds 19 residues, the cysteine and phenylalanine included. Of the read, only the CDR3 DNA is kept; its 57 bases are in frame from base 1. The germline V gene specifies ENHRY as CDR1 and SYGVKD as CDR2. Relative to germline, V is missing 4 bases and J is missing 0 bases, with 13 bases of the junction outside any gene match.

On this clonotype itself: No antigen is known for it. No quality values exist for individual bases; no much larger clone is one base distant.

TCR beta CDR3 regions were amplified from RNA transcripts. The first round of RT-PCR for the TCR CDR3 was performed with the HTBI primer set and the Qiagen OneStep RT-PCR kit. Libraries were constructed in a second round of multiplex PCR, after which size selection and purification were performed. The libraries were sequenced on an Illumina HiSeq2000 using paired-end 100 bp reads. The authors processed their data as follows. SOAPnuke was used to process the raw data, removing reads that contained adapters or uncalled bases, had a mean Phred below 15, or lacked an exact match to the constant primer or identifier. COPE v1.2.5 was used to merge the high-quality paired reads, and each unique nucleotide sequence was defined as a clonotype. MiTCR v1.1 was used to align clonotypes to the IMGT TRBV, TRBD and TRBJ reference segments. The analysis included only V-J combinations with a frequency above 0.0001, which together covered around 99% of the repertoires. The TCS score was defined as F50 (clonal expansion) divided by E x V (chaos), with BLOSUM62-based TCRdist calculated between CDR3 peptides within each V-J. Welch's t-statistics and random forest reduced fewer than 550 V-J features to roughly 13, which were used in a naive Bayes classifier (R e1071). Using fastp at Q25 and MiXCR, TCRdb reprocessed the public reads and kept productive beta chains. Here each entry gathers all rows of one CDR3 protein and keeps the most common genes and DNA. The V and J calls were not made by the authors but by TCRdb's processing. This sample gives fewer than 400,000 distinct CDR3 sequences in total; 15% to 18% of them show up just once. About 27% of the sample is in the top ten clones.

The V gene is TRBV10-3 and the J gene is TRBJ2-7; 12 bases in the junction line up with TRBD1. Specimen: blood. The sequence derives from a young woman with Graves' hyperthyroidism that later progressed to Graves' ophthalmopathy. The nucleotides read TGTGCCATCAGTGTGAAGGGACAGGGGGCTGAACTGACCTCCTACGAGCAGTACTTC. It translates as CAISVKGQGAELTSYEQYF.